The 27 T cell receptor beta chains reported below all come from one sample, sequenced in a study of cytomegalovirus exposure and HLA in healthy donors. 60 Vbeta and 13 Jbeta primers were used in PCR. Sequencing was performed with immunoSEQ multiplex PCR; in TCRdb, only in-frame clones are kept and a portion is missing. The top ten clones hold 1% to 1.5% of a sample with 200,000 to 250,000 clones, over 75% of them seen once. What was sequenced was PBMCs. These receptors originate from a human donor in good health.

The chain couples TRBV4-3 to TRBJ2-7; 10 nucleotides align to TRBD2. CDR1 LGHNA and CDR2 YSLEER come from the germline V gene. CDR3 size: 18 residues. J lost 4 bases, V lost 0 bases, and 12 bases had no gene match. CDR3 nucleotides: TGCGCCAGCAGCCAAGATGCGACCAGCGGGAGGGGAGGTTACGAGCAGTACTTC. Amino acids: CASSQDATSGRGGYEQYF.

The CDR3: CASSPETGGSSYEQYF. The CDR3 DNA reads TGTGCCAGTAGTCCCGAGACAGGGGGCAGCTCCTACGAGCAGTACTTC. V gene TRBV19 combines with J gene TRBJ2-7, with 10 bases identical to TRBD1. This CDR3 comprises 16 residues. V was pared by 5 bases and J by 0 bases, with 7 bases of the junction left unmatched. Germline values: CDR1 LNHDA, CDR2 SQIVND (reference sequence). The variable domain in full, with the rest retrieved from reference TRBV19 and TRBJ2-7, is DGGITQSPKYLFRKEGQNVTLSCEQNLNHDAMYWYRQDPGQGLRLIYYSQIVNDFQKGDIAEGYSVSREKKESFPLTVTSAQKNPTAFYLCASSPETGGSSYEQYFGPGTRLTVT.

This clone appeared a single time. The chain links TRBV10-3 to TRBJ1-5; TRBD1 might be the D (6 bases). The CDR3 covers 16 residues. Trimming stripped 2 bases from V and 4 bases from J, with 15 bases between. In germline, CDR1 is ENHRY, CDR2 SYGVKD. CDR3: CAISEMGRGGNQPQHF. In nucleotides, the CDR3 is TGTGCCATCAGTGAGATGGGCAGGGGAGGGAATCAGCCCCAGCATTTT.

V gene TRBV4-3 combines with J gene TRBJ2-5, with 13 bases identical to TRBD2. Trimming at V came to 1 base and at J to 6 bases, leaving 2 bases not matched to a gene. The CDR3 runs 15 residues. Germline CDR1 reads LGHNA; CDR2 reads YSLEER. The CDR3 coding sequence is TGCGCCAGCAGCCAAGGGACTAGCGGGAGTAAGACCCAGTACTTC. The encoded protein is CASSQGTSGSKTQYF.

The chain uses TRBV5-4 and TRBJ2-5, with 12 bases that match TRBD2. Trimming removed 4 bases from V and 0 bases from J; junction bases left unmatched: 7. Germline values: CDR1 SGHNT, CDR2 YYREEE (reference sequence). This CDR3 contains 17 residues. The CDR3 nucleotides read TGTGCCAGCAGCCCGGGACTAGCGGGCCCGTACCAAGAGACCCAGTACTTC. Its translation: CASSPGLAGPYQETQYF.

This clone was seen more than once but under ten times. The V gene is TRBV7-8, the J gene TRBJ2-1; D is perhaps TRBD2 (6 bases). Germline V CDR1 and CDR2: SGHVS, FQNEAQ. This CDR3 spans 15 amino acids. V lost 3 bases to trimming and J lost 4 bases, with 13 bases between them. The CDR3 DNA is TGTGCCAGCAGCTTGACTAGGGACTTGTACAATGAGCAGTTCTTC. This sequence encodes CASSLTRDLYNEQFF. The full variable domain, in which reference TRBV7-8 and TRBJ2-1 provide the parts outside the CDR3, is GAGVSQSPRYKVAKRGQDVALRCDPISGHVSLFWYQQALGQGPEFLTYFQNEAQLDKSGLPSDRFFAERPEGSVSTLKIQRTQQEDSAVYLCASSLTRDLYNEQFFGPGTRLTVL.

The chain recombines TRBV10-3 with TRBJ2-1; 10 bases match TRBD1. Germline V CDR1 and CDR2: ENHRY, SYGVKD. The ends lost 7 bases at V and 5 bases at J; junction bases unmatched: 8. This CDR3 comprises 15 residues. CDR3 nucleotide sequence: TGTGCCATCAACACCGGGACAGGGGTTAACAATGAGCAGTTCTTC. This codes for CAINTGTGVNNEQFF.

V usage is TRBV11-2 and J usage is TRBJ2-3, with 10 bases matching TRBD2. Trimming at V came to 1 base and at J to 0 bases, leaving 4 bases not matched to a gene. The CDR3 consists of 17 residues. Germline CDR1 is SGHAT and CDR2 is FQNNGV. The CDR3 sequence is CASSLVGLAASTDTQYF. CDR3 coding DNA: TGTGCCAGCAGCTTAGTAGGACTAGCGGCTAGCACAGATACGCAGTATTTT. Combining the CDR3 with reference TRBV11-2 and TRBJ2-3 gives the whole variable domain EAGVAQSPRYKIIEKRQSVAFWCNPISGHATLYWYQQILGQGPKLLIQFQNNGVVDDSQLPKDRFSAERLKGVDSTLKIQPAKLEDSAVYLCASSLVGLAASTDTQYFGPGTRLTVL.

This clone was observed once. The gene calls are TRBV6-1 and TRBJ2-1; 11 positions match TRBD2. V shed 4 bases and J 7 bases; nucleotides not matched to a gene: 9. The CDR3 runs to 16 residues. The V gene's germline CDR1 is MNHNS and CDR2 SASEGT. As DNA, the CDR3 is TGTGCCAGCAGTGGTCAACTAGCGGGAGTATCGAATGAGCAGTTCTTC. It is translated as CASSGQLAGVSNEQFF.

The chain uses TRBV9 and TRBJ2-6; TRBD2 matches at 10 bases. Trimming at V came to 6 bases and at J to 0 bases, leaving 12 bases not matched to a gene. The length of the CDR3 is 19 residues. The germline CDR1 and CDR2 sequences are SGDLS and YYNGEE. This CDR3 is CASTRTSGYPGSGANVLTF. The CDR3 DNA reads as TGTGCCAGCACCCGGACTAGCGGCTACCCCGGCTCTGGGGCCAACGTCCTGACTTTC.

This chain joins TRBV28 and TRBJ2-1, with a possible D match to TRBD2 (7 bases). V lost 5 bases, J lost 9 bases, and 20 bases lay in between. The CDR3 covers 15 residues. The V gene's germline CDR1 is MDHEN and CDR2 SYDVKM. The DNA for the CDR3 is TGTGCCAGCAGTGGGATGGAAGGGGAGGGGGTTGAGCAGTTCTTC. It specifies CASSGMEGEGVEQFF. Full variable domain (rest looked up from reference TRBV28 and TRBJ2-1): DVKVTQSSRYLVKRTGEKVFLECVQDMDHENMFWYRQDPGLGLRLIYFSYDVKMKEKGDIPEGYSVSREKKERFSLILESASTNQTSMYLCASSGMEGEGVEQFFGPGTRLTVL.

V usage is TRBV21-1 and J usage is TRBJ1-1. TRBV21-1 is assigned pseudogene status. This CDR3 has 17 amino acids. The CDR3 DNA reads as TGTGCCAGCAACCGACCGGGTGGACTATTACGGGAGACTGAAGCTTTCTTT. It translates to CASNRPGGLLRETEAFF.

The rearrangement links TRBV10-3 to TRBJ1-2; 7 nucleotides line up with TRBD1. V was pared by 6 bases and J by 3 bases, with 4 bases of the junction left unmatched. There are 13 residues in the CDR3. Per the germline V gene, CDR1 is ENHRY and CDR2 is SYGVKD. CDR3 nucleotide sequence: TGTGCCATCAGAGGAGGGGGCGACTATGGCTACACCTTC. Amino acid sequence: CAIRGGGDYGYTF.

The rearrangement joins TRBV20-1 to TRBJ2-1, with D hard to call. The length of the CDR3 is 10 residues. V was shortened by 5 bases and J by 4 bases, with 3 bases between the two germline ends. The germline CDR1 and CDR2 sequences are DFQATT and SNEGSKA (reference sequence). Here the CDR3 reads CSAPYNEQFF. The DNA of the CDR3 is TGCAGTGCTCCTTACAATGAGCAGTTCTTC.

The chain recombines TRBV19 with TRBJ2-5, with D hard to call. V lost 3 bases and J 1 base, leaving 9 bases between the germline ends. In germline, CDR1 is LNHDA, CDR2 SQIVND (reference sequence). The CDR3 consists of 14 residues. This CDR3 reads CASSIGTVQETQYF. The CDR3 DNA follows: TGTGCCAGTAGTATCGGCACAGTCCAAGAGACCCAGTACTTC. The variable domain in full, with the rest retrieved from reference TRBV19 and TRBJ2-5, is DGGITQSPKYLFRKEGQNVTLSCEQNLNHDAMYWYRQDPGQGLRLIYYSQIVNDFQKGDIAEGYSVSREKKESFPLTVTSAQKNPTAFYLCASSIGTVQETQYFGPGTRLLVL.

This clone was counted a few times. This chain links TRBV11-3 with TRBJ2-7; D is uncertain. Germline-derived CDR1 and CDR2 are SGHNT and YENEEA. Deletions cut 4 bases from V and 3 bases from J, with 10 bases between. The CDR3 totals 13 residues. The CDR3 coding sequence is TGTGCCAGCAGCTCCCTGGCCCGCTACGAGCAGTACTTC. Protein product: CASSSLARYEQYF.

The chain joins TRBV2 to TRBJ2-7, with D tentatively TRBD2 (5 bases). Trimming cost V 3 bases and J 3 bases, with 12 bases left between them. From germline, CDR1 is SNHLY and CDR2 FYNNEI. The CDR3 runs 14 residues. The CDR3 nucleotides are TGTGCCAGCAGTGACTTGAGGGTGGGCTACGAGCAGTACTTC. It encodes CASSDLRVGYEQYF.

J is TRBJ2-2 and V is TRBV4-2; D may be TRBD2 (6 bases). The CDR3 totals 18 residues. V shed 0 bases and J shed 0 bases, with 14 bases lying between them. Germline CDR1 and CDR2: LGHNA and YNFKEQ. The CDR3 bases are TGTGCCAGCAGCCAAGATAGCCAGCGGGCAACGAACACCGGGGAGCTGTTTTTT. Its translation: CASSQDSQRATNTGELFF.

There are a few counts of this clone. The rearrangement links TRBV9 to TRBJ2-5; 7 nucleotides line up with TRBD2. After removal of 0 bases from V and 7 bases from J, the junction contained 3 bases not matched to a gene. The germline CDR1 and CDR2 sequences are SGDLS and YYNGEE. This CDR3 comprises 13 residues. The CDR3 region is CASSVETGGTQYF. CDR3 nucleotide sequence: TGTGCCAGCAGCGTAGAAACGGGAGGGACCCAGTACTTC. Drawing the rest from reference TRBV9 and TRBJ2-5, the complete variable domain is DSGVTQTPKHLITATGQRVTLRCSPRSGDLSVYWYQQSLDQGLQFLIQYYNGEERAKGNILERFSAQQFPDLHSELNLSSLELGDSALYFCASSVETGGTQYFGPGTRLLVL.

The chain recombines TRBV5-5 with TRBJ2-5; TRBD2 matches 13 bases. Germline CDR1 reads SGHKS; CDR2 reads YYEKEE (reference sequence). The CDR3 extends over 17 amino acids. V shed 2 bases and J 9 bases; nucleotides not matched to a gene: 13. The CDR3 DNA reads as TGTGCCAGCAGCTTTAGACTAGCGGGAGGTCCCGCCACGGCCCAGTACTTC. This gives the protein CASSFRLAGGPATAQYF.

This chain connects TRBV27 to TRBJ1-1; D remains ambiguous. This CDR3 is built from 13 residues. CDR1 is MNHEY and CDR2 is SMNVEV in the germline V gene (reference sequence). The V end lost 3 bases, the J end lost 1 base, and 6 bases lay between the germline ends. CDR3 coding DNA: TGTGCCAGCAGTTTTACAGCGAACACTGAAGCTTTCTTT. This sequence encodes CASSFTANTEAFF.

The chain carries TRBV29-1 and TRBJ1-1, with 7 positions matching TRBD1. The V gene end was trimmed by 6 bases and the J gene end by 0 bases; junction bases not matched to a gene: 10. The CDR3 runs to 15 residues. The germline V gene encodes CDR1 SQVTM and CDR2 ANQGSEA. Here the CDR3 DNA reads TGCAGCGTCGGGTTGGGGGACAGAATGAACACTGAAGCTTTCTTT. As protein: CSVGLGDRMNTEAFF.

The chain joins TRBV5-1 to TRBJ1-1, with 8 positions matching TRBD1. CDR3 size: 15 residues. Germline V gene data show CDR1 as SGHRS and CDR2 as YFSETQ. V shed 3 bases and J 6 bases; nucleotides not matched to a gene: 10. The CDR3 reads CASSWTGQDGAEAFF. The DNA for the CDR3 is TGCGCCAGCAGCTGGACGGGACAGGATGGCGCTGAAGCTTTCTTT.

The V call is TRBV7-2, the J call TRBJ2-2; 8 bases line up with TRBD1. The CDR3 has 14 amino acids. The germline gives CDR1 SGHTA, CDR2 FQGNSA. Trimming took 6 bases from V and 5 from J; bases not matched to a gene: 5. CDR3: CASSRRTGTGELFF. For the CDR3, the DNA is TGTGCCAGCAGTCGGAGGACAGGGACCGGGGAGCTGTTTTTT.

CDR3 in amino acids: CASSLGATEAFF. The CDR3 coding sequence is TGTGCCAGTAGCCTAGGGGCTACTGAAGCTTTCTTT. The chain joins TRBV19 to TRBJ1-1; maybe TRBD1 (5 bases). Per the germline V gene, CDR1 is LNHDA and CDR2 is SQIVND (reference sequence). The CDR3 runs to 12 residues. V gave up 6 bases and J gave up 5 bases, with 10 bases separating them.

This clone was detected only a few times. The gene calls are TRBV4-3 and TRBJ1-3, with TRBD1 identical over 8 bases. Germline V lookup: CDR1 LGHNA, CDR2 YSLEER. The CDR3 is made up of 19 amino acids. Germline trimming cut 1 base from V and 0 bases from J; bases unmatched to any gene: 11. CDR3 nucleotides: TGCGCCAGCAGCCAAGCCAGTGGGACAGGAGCCGGCTCTGGAAACACCATATATTTT. Translated: CASSQASGTGAGSGNTIYF.

This clone appeared a single time. This chain joins TRBV6-6 and TRBJ2-3; 8 nucleotides agree with TRBD2. The CDR3 totals 14 residues. The V segment lost 3 bases and the J segment 4 bases; nucleotides outside the gene matches: 3. Germline values: CDR1 MNHNY, CDR2 SVGAGI (reference sequence). CDR3 region: CASSYGLASDTQYF. CDR3 DNA sequence: TGTGCCAGCAGTTATGGACTAGCTTCAGATACGCAGTATTTT.